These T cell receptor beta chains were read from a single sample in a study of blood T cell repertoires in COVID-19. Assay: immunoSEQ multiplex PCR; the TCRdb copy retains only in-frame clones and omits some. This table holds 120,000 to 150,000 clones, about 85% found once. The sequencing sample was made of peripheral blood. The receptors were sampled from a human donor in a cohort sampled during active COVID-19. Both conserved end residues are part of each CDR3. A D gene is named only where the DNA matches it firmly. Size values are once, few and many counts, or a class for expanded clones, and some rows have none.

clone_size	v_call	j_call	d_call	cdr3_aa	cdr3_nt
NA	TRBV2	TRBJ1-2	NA	CASSIGAQGSFGYTF	TGTGCCAGCTCAATAGGAGCCCAGGGATCGTTCGGCTACACCTTC
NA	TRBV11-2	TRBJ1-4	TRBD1	CASSLSTGEGEKLFF	TGTGCCAGCAGCTTATCGACAGGGGAGGGGGAAAAACTGTTTTTT
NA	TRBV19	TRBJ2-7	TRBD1	CASSLTDRVEQYF	TGTGCCAGTAGTCTCACCGACAGGGTCGAGCAGTACTTC
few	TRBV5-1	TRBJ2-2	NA	CASSMDSPGELFF	TGCGCCAGCAGCATGGACAGCCCCGGGGAGCTGTTTTTT
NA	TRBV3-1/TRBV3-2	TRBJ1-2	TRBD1	CASSQAWDRGRNYGYTF	TGTGCCAGCAGCCAGGCCTGGGACAGGGGAAGGAACTATGGCTACACCTTC
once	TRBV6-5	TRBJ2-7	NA	CASSYSGQGSYEQYF	TGTGCCAGCAGTTACTCTGGGCAGGGTTCCTACGAGCAGTACTTC
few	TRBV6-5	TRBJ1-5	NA	CASRPLGGENQPQHF	TGTGCCAGCAGGCCCTTGGGGGGGGAGAATCAGCCCCAGCATTTT
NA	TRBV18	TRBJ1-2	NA	CASSPRQEDYGYTF	TGTGCCAGCTCACCTCGGCAGGAGGACTATGGCTACACCTTC
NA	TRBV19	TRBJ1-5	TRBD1	CASSIPQGQGNQPQHF	TGTGCCAGTAGTATCCCCCAGGGACAGGGCAATCAGCCCCAGCATTTT
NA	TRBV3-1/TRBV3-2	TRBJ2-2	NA	CASSPTTGLTGELFF	TGTGCCAGCAGCCCGACTACAGGGCTCACCGGGGAGCTGTTTTTT
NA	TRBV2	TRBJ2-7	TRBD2	CASEYSGGSYEQYF	TGTGCCAGCGAGTATAGCGGGGGATCCTACGAGCAGTACTTC
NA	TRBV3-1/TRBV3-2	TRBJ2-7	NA	CASSQDREKQYF	TGTGCCAGCAGCCAAGATCGCGAGAAGCAGTACTTC
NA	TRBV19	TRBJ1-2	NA	CASSVGVGGYTF	TGTGCCAGTAGTGTCGGGGTTGGTGGCTACACCTTC
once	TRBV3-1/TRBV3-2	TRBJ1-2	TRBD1	CASSQQGAYGYTF	TGTGCCAGCAGCCAACAGGGGGCCTATGGCTACACCTTC
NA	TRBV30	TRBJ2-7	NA	CAWSPPFERREQYF	TGTGCCTGGAGTCCACCCTTCGAGAGGCGCGAGCAGTACTTC
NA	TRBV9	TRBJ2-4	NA	CASSVGGGGHSQNIQYF	TGTGCCAGCAGCGTAGGGGGAGGGGGGCACTCCCAAAACATTCAGTACTTC
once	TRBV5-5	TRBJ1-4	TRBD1	CASSLAGTATNEKLFF	TGTGCCAGCAGCTTGGCCGGGACAGCAACTAATGAAAAACTGTTTTTT
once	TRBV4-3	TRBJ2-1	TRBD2	CASSQDRAGAILYEQFF	TGCGCCAGCAGCCAAGATCGAGCGGGGGCCATTCTTTATGAGCAGTTCTTC
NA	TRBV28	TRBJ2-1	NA	CASSPSRAGLFF	TGTGCCAGCAGCCCCTCCCGCGCGGGTCTGTTCTTC
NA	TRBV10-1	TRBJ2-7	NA	CASNGGREQYF	TGCGCCAGCAATGGAGGGAGGGAGCAGTACTTC
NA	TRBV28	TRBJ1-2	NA	CASSPSYYGYTF	TGTGCCAGCAGCCCCTCGTATTATGGCTACACCTTC
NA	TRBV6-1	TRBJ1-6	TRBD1	CASSDLTGTGHYNSPLHF	TGTGCCAGCAGTGACCTAACCGGGACAGGACACTATAATTCACCCCTCCACTTT
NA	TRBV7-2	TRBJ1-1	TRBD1	CASSGRTGNTEAFF	TGTGCCAGCAGCGGAAGGACAGGGAACACTGAAGCTTTCTTT
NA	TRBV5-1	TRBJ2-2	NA	CASSLDVTNTGELFF	TGCGCCAGCAGCTTGGACGTCACTAACACCGGGGAGCTGTTTTTT
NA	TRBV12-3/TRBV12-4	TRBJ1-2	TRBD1	CASSHTGVYGYTF	TGTGCCAGCAGCCATACAGGGGTCTATGGCTACACCTTC
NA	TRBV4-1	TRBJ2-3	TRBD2	CASSQDVDSGGSDTQYF	TGCGCCAGCAGCCAAGATGTCGATAGCGGGGGGTCAGATACGCAGTATTTT
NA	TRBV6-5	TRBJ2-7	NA	CASSYGEQTYEQYF	TGTGCCAGCAGTTACGGGGAGCAAACCTACGAGCAGTACTTC
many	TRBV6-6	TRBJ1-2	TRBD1	CASSRSPGQGSVFYGYTF	TGTGCCAGCAGTCGGTCACCGGGACAGGGCTCGGTTTTCTATGGCTACACCTTC
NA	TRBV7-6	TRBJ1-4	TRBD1	CASSLIIWTGGRTNEKLFF	TGTGCCAGCAGCTTAATCATCTGGACAGGGGGCCGGACTAATGAAAAACTGTTTTTT
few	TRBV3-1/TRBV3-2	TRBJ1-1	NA	CASSQGTDTEAFF	TGTGCCAGCAGCCAAGGAACAGACACTGAAGCTTTCTTT
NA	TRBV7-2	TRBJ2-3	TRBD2	CASSLLAGGRTDTQYF	TGTGCCAGCAGCTTACTAGCGGGGGGGCGCACAGATACGCAGTATTTT
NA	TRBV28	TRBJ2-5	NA	CASSSPRGGARHTQYF	TGTGCCAGCAGTTCACCCAGGGGAGGGGCCCGCCATACCCAGTACTTC
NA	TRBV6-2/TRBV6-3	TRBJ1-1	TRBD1	CASSSPGGRDTEAFF	TGTGCCAGCAGTTCCCCAGGGGGCAGGGACACTGAAGCTTTCTTT
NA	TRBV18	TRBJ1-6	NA	CASSRDTMNSPLHF	TGTGCCAGCTCACGGGACACGATGAATTCACCCCTCCACTTT
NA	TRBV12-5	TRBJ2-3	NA	CASVETDTQYF	TGTGCTAGTGTTGAGACAGATACGCAGTATTTT
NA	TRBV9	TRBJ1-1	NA	CASSVTSSPTYEAFF	TGTGCCAGCAGCGTAACCTCCTCCCCCACTTACGAAGCTTTCTTT
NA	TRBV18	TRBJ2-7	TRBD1	CASSLGTETYEQYF	TGTGCCAGCTCTCTCGGGACAGAAACCTACGAGCAGTACTTC
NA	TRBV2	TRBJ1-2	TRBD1	CASTPQGERDYGYTF	TGTGCCAGCACCCCGCAGGGGGAACGGGACTATGGCTACACCTTC
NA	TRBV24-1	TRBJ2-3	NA	CATSGGRSSTDTQYF	TGTGCCACCTCGGGGGGCCGATCTAGCACAGATACGCAGTATTTT
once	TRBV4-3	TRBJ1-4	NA	CASSQEVRRVRDEKLFF	TGCGCCAGCAGCCAAGAAGTACGCCGGGTTAGAGATGAAAAACTGTTTTTT
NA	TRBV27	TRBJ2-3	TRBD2	CASSSALADPGKLTDTQYF	TGTGCCAGCAGTTCCGCACTAGCGGACCCCGGCAAGCTCACAGATACGCAGTATTTT
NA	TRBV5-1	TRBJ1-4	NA	CASSFTGLTNEKLFF	TGCGCCAGCAGCTTTACGGGGTTGACTAATGAAAAACTGTTTTTT
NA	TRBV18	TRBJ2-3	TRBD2	CASMTSGGRGDTQYF	TGTGCCAGCATGACTAGCGGGGGGCGTGGAGATACGCAGTATTTT
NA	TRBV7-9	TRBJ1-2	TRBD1	CASSPTGAGGYGYTF	TGTGCCAGCAGCCCGACAGGGGCTGGGGGGTATGGCTACACCTTC
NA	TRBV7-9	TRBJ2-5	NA	CASSRRLGGTQYF	TGTGCCAGCAGTCGTAGACTGGGAGGGACCCAGTACTTC
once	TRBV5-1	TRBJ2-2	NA	CASSLGADSTNTGELFF	TGCGCCAGCAGCTTGGGGGCGGACAGCACGAACACCGGGGAGCTGTTTTTT
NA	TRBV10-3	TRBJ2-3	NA	CAISESTGKGTDTQYF	TGTGCCATCAGTGAGTCGACCGGGAAGGGCACAGATACGCAGTATTTT
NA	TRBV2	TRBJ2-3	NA	CASSGTVGRGSTDTQYF	TGTGCCAGCAGTGGGACGGTGGGCCGGGGGAGCACAGATACGCAGTATTTT
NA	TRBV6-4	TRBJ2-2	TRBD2	CASSPHWTSGDSGELFF	TGTGCCAGCAGCCCCCATTGGACTAGCGGGGACTCCGGGGAGCTGTTTTTT
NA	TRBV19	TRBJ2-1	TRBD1	CASSILDREGQQFF	TGTGCCAGTAGTATCCTCGACAGGGAAGGACAGCAGTTCTTC
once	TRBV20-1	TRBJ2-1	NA	CSAHTSDEQFF	TGCAGTGCTCATACGAGCGATGAGCAGTTCTTC
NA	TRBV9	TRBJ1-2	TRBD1	CASSVFGTGDSITF	TGTGCCAGCAGCGTCTTCGGGACAGGGGACTCGATCACCTTC
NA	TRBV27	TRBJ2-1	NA	CASSLKSGSSYNEQFF	TGTGCCAGCAGTTTAAAGAGCGGAAGCTCCTACAATGAGCAGTTCTTC
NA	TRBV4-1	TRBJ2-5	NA	CASSQVTRETQYF	TGCGCCAGCAGCCAAGTAACTAGGGAGACCCAGTACTTC
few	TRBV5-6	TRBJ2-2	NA	CASSFPKSGELFF	TGTGCCAGCAGCTTCCCTAAGTCCGGGGAGCTGTTTTTT